The entry below gives a single TCR beta chain sequence along with its context. Its antigen is undetermined. Cells that had been cultured for 9 to 10 days were the source of isolated CD4+ T cells. The data were taken from a study of vaccination effects on CD4 cells after COVID-19. At the level of the study: The cohort was immunized with two doses of either the BNT162b2 or mRNA-1273 vaccine. It was with roughly 11 IU/ml IL-2 and about 10 ug/ml peptides that 1.8 million or so PBMC per well were cultured. Whole-study results and caveats: Whether induced by infection or by vaccine, clones showed marked clonal contraction late after vaccination. The study dataset contains few convalescent patients and includes no early post-infection timepoints.

Profiling relied on immunoSEQ multiplex PCR, and the TCRdb table lists in-frame clones only, not all of them. Of around 25,000 clones detected, around 67% appear once; the ten largest clones hold approximately 11%. Germline assignment: CDR1 LGHDT and CDR2 YNNKEL (reference sequence). Trimming left V 4 bases short and J 6 bases short, with 10 bases between. CDR3 length equals 13 residues. The starting material was CD4+ T cells from PBMCs cultured without peptide, obtained before COVID-19 vaccination. This sequence was found in a human donor who received a COVID-19 vaccine. The gene calls are TRBV3-1 (or the pseudogene TRBV3-2) and TRBJ2-1; D ambiguous. The CDR3 region is CASSLLSTNEQFF. The CDR3 DNA follows: TGTGCCAGCAGCCTCCTTTCGACCAATGAGCAGTTCTTC.